The 24 T cell receptor beta chains presented below share a single source sample, sequenced in a study of blood T cell repertoires in COVID-19. Data came from immunoSEQ multiplex PCR; TCRdb stores just in-frame clones and leaves some out. The sample includes approximately 500,000 clones, 89% of them seen just once. Sequenced sample: peripheral blood. These receptors came from a man between 18 and 35 years old with COVID-19, enrolled during active disease.

This chain links TRBV3-1 (or the pseudogene TRBV3-2) with TRBJ2-5, with a possible D match to TRBD1 (6 bases). V lost 3 bases and J lost 1, with 9 bases in between. CDR3 length: 14 amino acids. CDR1 and CDR2 from the germline V gene are LGHDT and YNNKEL (reference sequence). The CDR3 bases are TGTGCCAGCAGCCATCAGGGGCCCCAAGAGACCCAGTACTTC. Translating it yields CASSHQGPQETQYF.

V is TRBV6-5 and J is TRBJ1-1, with TRBD1 as a possible D gene (5 bases). Trimming removed 7 bases at V and 0 bases at J, with 9 bases between. The CDR3 sequence is 13 residues long. CDR1 is MNHEY and CDR2 is SVGAGI in the germline V gene. The CDR3 loop is CASKPTVNTEAFF. In DNA form, the CDR3 reads TGTGCCAGCAAGCCGACAGTGAACACTGAAGCTTTCTTT.

The rearrangement joins TRBV2 to TRBJ2-1, with D maybe TRBD1 (5 bases). The CDR3 covers 13 residues. Per the germline V gene, CDR1 is SNHLY and CDR2 is FYNNEI. With 4 bases removed from V and 3 bases from J, the gap between germline ends came to 7 bases. This CDR3 reads CASSVDSYNEQFF. As DNA, the CDR3 is TGTGCCAGCAGTGTCGACAGCTACAATGAGCAGTTCTTC.

CDR3: CSVDYRGSETQYF. The CDR3 DNA reads as TGCAGCGTTGATTATCGAGGGTCGGAGACCCAGTACTTC. V gene TRBV29-1 combines with J gene TRBJ2-5; a weak D match, TRBD2 (5 bases). There are 13 residues in the CDR3. V lost 3 bases and J 5 bases, leaving 13 bases between the germline ends. Germline V lookup: CDR1 SQVTM, CDR2 ANQGSEA. The variable domain in full, with the rest retrieved from reference TRBV29-1 and TRBJ2-5, is SAVISQKPSRDICQRGTSLTIQCQVDSQVTMMFWYRQQPGQSLTLIATANQGSEATYESGFVIDKFPISRPNLTFSTLTVSNMSPEDSSIYLCSVDYRGSETQYFGPGTRLLVL.

CDR3 sequence: CASSLVGNWAEKLFF. CDR3 nucleotide sequence: TGCGCCAGCAGCTTGGTGGGCAACTGGGCTGAAAAACTGTTTTTT. The gene calls are TRBV5-1 and TRBJ1-4; D gene ambiguous. The CDR3 has 15 residues. Germline CDR1 is SGHRS and CDR2 is YFSETQ. V was pared by 0 bases and J by 7 bases, with 13 bases between. The full variable domain, with the rest looked up from reference TRBV5-1 and TRBJ1-4, is KAGVTQTPRYLIKTRGQQVTLSCSPISGHRSVSWYQQTPGQGLQFLFEYFSETQRNKGNFPGRFSGRQFSNSRSEMNVSTLELGDSALYLCASSLVGNWAEKLFFGSGTQLSVL.

This clone appeared once. The CDR3 sequence is CASSKLGLAGGPGYNEQFF. In nucleotides, the CDR3 is TGTGCCAGCAGCAAATTAGGGCTAGCGGGAGGGCCGGGCTACAATGAGCAGTTCTTC. The rearrangement links TRBV21-1 to TRBJ2-1; TRBD2, as called in the table, went unchecked against the DNA. TRBV21-1 is noted as a pseudogene. The CDR3 contains 19 residues.

V gene TRBV6-5 combines with J gene TRBJ2-5, with TRBD1 matching over 7 bases. This CDR3 is 15 amino acids long. Germline V gives CDR1 MNHEY, CDR2 SVGAGI. After removal of 5 bases from V and 6 bases from J, the junction contained 12 bases not matched to a gene. CDR3 in DNA: TGTGCCAGCAGTCCACCAAGACAGGGCGTAAAGACCCAGTACTTC. Encoded protein: CASSPPRQGVKTQYF.

The chain has TRBV23-1 and TRBJ2-2, with D perhaps TRBD2 (6 bases). TRBV23-1 falls under the ORF class, with uncertain function. This CDR3 comprises 18 residues. V lost 4 bases to trimming and J lost 4 bases, with 22 bases between them. This chain's CDR3 is CASSLPNGRVITTGELFF. CDR3 coding DNA: TGCGCCAGCAGTCTCCCCAACGGGAGAGTTATTACCACCGGGGAGCTGTTTTTT.

This sequence joins TRBV2 and TRBJ2-7; 8 nucleotides align to TRBD2. Trimming took 2 bases from V and 5 from J; bases not matched to a gene: 8. The CDR3 runs to 15 residues. CDR1 and CDR2 (germline): SNHLY, FYNNEI. The CDR3 coding sequence is TGTGCCAGCAGTGAATATGGGCGGGGGGAGAACGAGCAGTACTTC. Translation: CASSEYGRGENEQYF.

The chain recombines TRBV19 with TRBJ1-6; 7 bases align to TRBD1. This CDR3 has 15 amino acids. With 2 bases clipped from V and 8 bases from J, the junction kept 6 bases outside the gene matches. In germline, CDR1 is LNHDA, CDR2 SQIVND (reference sequence). Here the CDR3 DNA reads TGTGCCAGTAGTATAAATCAGGGGGTGGATTCACCCCTCCACTTT. Translation gives CASSINQGVDSPLHF. The variable domain in full, completed from reference TRBV19 and TRBJ1-6, reads DGGITQSPKYLFRKEGQNVTLSCEQNLNHDAMYWYRQDPGQGLRLIYYSQIVNDFQKGDIAEGYSVSREKKESFPLTVTSAQKNPTAFYLCASSINQGVDSPLHFGNGTRLTVT.

V is TRBV5-4 and J is TRBJ2-7, with D possibly being TRBD1 (6 bases). Looked up from germline, CDR1 is SGHNT and CDR2 is YYREEE (reference sequence). This CDR3 is built from 15 residues. V lost 4 bases, J lost 0 bases, and 14 bases lay in between. The CDR3 bases are TGTGCCAGCAGCAGGTTCGACAGGCCCTCCTACGAGCAGTACTTC. It yields the protein CASSRFDRPSYEQYF. The variable domain in full, completed from reference TRBV5-4 and TRBJ2-7, reads ETGVTQSPTHLIKTRGQQVTLRCSSQSGHNTVSWYQQALGQGPQFIFQYYREEENGRGNFPPRFSGLQFPNYSSELNVNALELDDSALYLCASSRFDRPSYEQYFGPGTRLTVT.

This chain connects TRBV30 to TRBJ2-1, with D unclear. CDR1 is GTSNPN and CDR2 is SVGIG in the germline V gene (reference sequence). V lost 0 bases and J lost 9, with 12 bases in between. The CDR3 has 13 amino acids. The CDR3 region has the DNA TGTGCCTGGAGTGTACTGTCGTCGCGTGAGCAGTTCTTC. Translation: CAWSVLSSREQFF.

The DNA for the CDR3 is TGCGCCAGCAGTGTGGGGGCTAGCGGGTACTACGAGCAGTACTTC. Translating gives CASSVGASGYYEQYF. The chain employs TRBV5-1 and TRBJ2-7, with TRBD2 identical over 8 bases. The length of the CDR3 is 15 residues. The germline V gene encodes CDR1 SGHRS and CDR2 YFSETQ. The V segment lost 5 bases and the J segment 3 bases; nucleotides outside the gene matches: 10. Full variable domain (rest looked up from reference TRBV5-1 and TRBJ2-7): KAGVTQTPRYLIKTRGQQVTLSCSPISGHRSVSWYQQTPGQGLQFLFEYFSETQRNKGNFPGRFSGRQFSNSRSEMNVSTLELGDSALYLCASSVGASGYYEQYFGPGTRLTVT.

The chain is built from TRBV10-2 and TRBJ2-7; D is perhaps TRBD2 (5 bases). Germline V lookup: CDR1 WSHSY, CDR2 SAAADI. V was pared by 11 bases and J by 0 bases, with 14 bases between. CDR3 length equals 13 residues. Here the CDR3 DNA reads TGCGCCGCGGGTCGGGATAACTCCTACGAGCAGTACTTC. Residues: CAAGRDNSYEQYF.

The chain links TRBV6-5 to TRBJ2-7, with a weak D call TRBD1 (6 bases). CDR3 length: 14 residues. Germline V gives CDR1 MNHEY, CDR2 SVGAGI. V lost 0 bases and J lost 4, with 10 bases in between. CDR3 region: CASSYSTGVYEQYF. The CDR3 bases are TGTGCCAGCAGTTACTCGACAGGCGTATACGAGCAGTACTTC.

The V gene is TRBV6-4, the J gene TRBJ1-1; the D gene is possibly TRBD1 (5 bases). Germline V gives CDR1 MRHNA, CDR2 SNTAGT. There are 12 residues in the CDR3. The V end was cut by 2 bases, the J end by 10 bases, with 11 bases between. CDR3 region: CASSDAGGGAFF. CDR3 in DNA: TGTGCCAGCAGTGACGCCGGGGGGGGAGCTTTCTTT.

This clone was detected once. This chain connects TRBV23-1 to TRBJ2-7; 10 nucleotides match TRBD1. TRBV23-1 is an ORF; its function is uncertain. The V segment lost 4 bases and the J segment 2 bases; nucleotides outside the gene matches: 8. The CDR3 loop spans 16 amino acids. CDR3 DNA: TGCGCCAGCAGTCGACACCGGGACAGGGGCGCCTACGAGCAGTACTTC. It codes for CASSRHRDRGAYEQYF.

The V and J genes are TRBV3-1 (or the pseudogene TRBV3-2) and TRBJ2-4, with 8 bases that match TRBD1. CDR1 and CDR2 from the germline V gene are LGHDT and YNNKEL (reference sequence). With 4 bases clipped from V and 0 bases from J, the junction kept 2 bases outside the gene matches. The CDR3 runs 15 residues. The DNA for the CDR3 is TGTGCCAGCAGCCGACAGGGGTCAGCCAAAAACATTCAGTACTTC. This sequence encodes CASSRQGSAKNIQYF.

The V call is TRBV7-6, the J call TRBJ2-1; TRBD1 aligns across 7 bases. This CDR3 comprises 13 residues. Trimming removed 3 bases from V and 5 bases from J; junction bases left unmatched: 1. Germline CDR1 SGHVS, CDR2 FNYEAQ. In nucleotides, the CDR3 is TGTGCCAGCAGCTTCGGGACAGACAATGAGCAGTTCTTC. It specifies CASSFGTDNEQFF.

The V call is TRBV7-2, the J call TRBJ2-1, with 11 bases lining up with TRBD2. From germline, CDR1 is SGHTA and CDR2 FQGNSA. The CDR3 sequence is 15 residues long. J gave up 7 bases and V 5 bases, and 7 bases lay outside the gene matches. In DNA, the CDR3 is TGTGCCAGCAGCGTCCTAGCGGGGGGCGGTAATGAGCAGTTCTTC. This codes for CASSVLAGGGNEQFF.

This clone was seen a single time. The genes are TRBV9 and TRBJ1-4, with D hard to call. Trimming shortened V by 0 bases and J by 7 bases, and 13 bases separated the two germline ends. Germline assignment: CDR1 SGDLS and CDR2 YYNGEE. The CDR3 sequence is 15 residues long. Here the CDR3 DNA reads TGTGCCAGCAGCGTAGGCGGACGGGAGGGTGAAAAACTGTTTTTT. Its protein product is CASSVGGREGEKLFF.

The rearrangement joins TRBV18 to TRBJ2-3; 9 bases fit TRBD2. The CDR3 has 15 residues. V lost 0 bases to trimming and J lost 4 bases; unmatched junction nucleotides: 2. Germline loops: CDR1 KGHSH, CDR2 LQKENI. Written as DNA, the CDR3 is TGTGCCAGCTCACCACCGGGACTAGCCCCAGATACGCAGTATTTT. This codes for CASSPPGLAPDTQYF.

The J gene is TRBJ1-1, the V gene TRBV7-2; D is uncertain. CDR3 length: 17 residues. V was pared by 2 bases and J by 6 bases, with 22 bases between. Germline CDR1 and CDR2: SGHTA and FQGNSA. Written as DNA, the CDR3 is TGTGCCAGCAGCTTAACCCTACCTAGATACTCGGTACCTGAAGCTTTCTTT. Protein product: CASSLTLPRYSVPEAFF.

This chain joins TRBV29-1 and TRBJ2-2; D is ambiguous. This CDR3 spans 12 amino acids. With 3 bases removed from V and 5 bases from J, the gap between germline ends came to 7 bases. In germline, CDR1 is SQVTM, CDR2 ANQGSEA. The CDR3 loop reads CSVEWATGELFF. In DNA, the CDR3 is TGCAGCGTTGAGTGGGCTACCGGGGAGCTGTTTTTT.